Listed below are T cell receptor beta chains from one sample, sequenced in a study of vaccination and CD4 T cells after COVID-19. These TCRs are of unknown antigen specificity. TCRdb re-called the PCR reads with MiXCR, one entry per CDR3 protein. The sample records around 10,000 distinct CDR3 sequences, 28% being singletons. The sequenced sample was CD4+ T cells from blood, cultured in vitro. Source of these receptors: a human donor in good health. Each CDR3 is given with its conserved first and last residue. A row's size may be missing; if present it is once, few, many or a size class.

j_call v_call clone_size cdr3_aa
TRBJ2-7 TRBV7-9 NA CASSLRAGTSGTYEQYF
TRBJ2-7 TRBV28 NA CASSTGGLYEQYF
TRBJ2-5 TRBV5-4 NA CASSWGTSGQETQYF
TRBJ2-2 TRBV6-5 NA CASSSGTGITGELFF
TRBJ2-3 TRBV2 NA CASVRTPTDTQYF
TRBJ1-2 TRBV5-8 NA CASSLASAGGNYGYTF
TRBJ2-3 TRBV15 NA CATSRGTGVTDTQYF
TRBJ1-6 TRBV2 NA CASSDIVRLTYNSPLHF
TRBJ2-7 TRBV19 few CASRLAGTGVFYEQYF
TRBJ2-7 TRBV27 few CASRLSGTGPEQYF
TRBJ2-7 TRBV10-3 few CAIIAAPGGPYEQYF
TRBJ2-7 TRBV2 NA CASTELPTSGGVGGYF
TRBJ2-7 TRBV6-2/TRBV6-3 few CASSYSTDLASYEQYF
TRBJ1-6 TRBV6-4 large CASSDGTDNSPLHF
TRBJ1-2 TRBV24-1 few CATSDPDRGANYGYTF
TRBJ2-7 TRBV7-7 NA CASSPLGLASYEQYF
TRBJ2-3 TRBV19 NA CASSTLGTESTDTQYF
TRBJ2-7 TRBV6-2/TRBV6-3 once CASSPRTGNVPYEQYF
TRBJ2-1 TRBV20-1 few CSARAASLVPNEQFF
TRBJ1-2 TRBV2 few CASSERPGTVYGYTF
TRBJ2-7 TRBV6-1 NA CAIRGLAGEQYF
TRBJ2-7 TRBV28 NA CASSFSTSGSEQYF
TRBJ2-5 TRBV24-1 NA CATSDPLAGGQETQYF
TRBJ2-1 TRBV19 NA CASSRALSSYNEQFF
TRBJ2-2 TRBV30 NA CAWDSVGRSNTGELFF
TRBJ1-5 TRBV20-1 few CSARGASQTQNQPQHF
TRBJ2-5 TRBV6-2/TRBV6-3 NA CASSYPGLAGQETQYF
TRBJ2-7 TRBV9 NA CASSVGTVSYEQYF
TRBJ2-2 TRBV7-2 NA CASSLALGVVGELFF
TRBJ2-2 TRBV11-3 few CASSPARTGELFF
TRBJ2-2 TRBV10-3 few CAINRAVNTGELFF
TRBJ2-7 TRBV28 NA CASSSPGGEQYF
TRBJ1-2 TRBV12-3/TRBV12-4 NA CASRRGPVTNGYTF
TRBJ1-5 TRBV28 NA CASSGGGPQHF
TRBJ2-3 TRBV6-2/TRBV6-3 NA CASSYADTQYF
TRBJ2-1 TRBV11-1 few CASSLEVAGVNEQFF
TRBJ1-5 TRBV28 few CASRRTGAGQPQHF
TRBJ1-5 TRBV4-2 NA CASSQDGQGDQPQHF
TRBJ2-1 TRBV5-1 NA CASSQDSYNEQFF
TRBJ2-2 TRBV7-9 NA CASSRGPAGSGELFF
TRBJ2-3 TRBV27 NA CASNPGVVPDTQYF
TRBJ2-2 TRBV28 NA CASSFLGGTGELFF
TRBJ2-7 TRBV20-1 hyperexpanded CSARGGQSSYEQYF
TRBJ1-1 TRBV4-3 medium-sized CASSMTGNTEAFF
TRBJ1-1 TRBV19 few CASFSLGTVTEAFF
TRBJ1-6 TRBV6-5 medium-sized CASSSRDSENSPLHF